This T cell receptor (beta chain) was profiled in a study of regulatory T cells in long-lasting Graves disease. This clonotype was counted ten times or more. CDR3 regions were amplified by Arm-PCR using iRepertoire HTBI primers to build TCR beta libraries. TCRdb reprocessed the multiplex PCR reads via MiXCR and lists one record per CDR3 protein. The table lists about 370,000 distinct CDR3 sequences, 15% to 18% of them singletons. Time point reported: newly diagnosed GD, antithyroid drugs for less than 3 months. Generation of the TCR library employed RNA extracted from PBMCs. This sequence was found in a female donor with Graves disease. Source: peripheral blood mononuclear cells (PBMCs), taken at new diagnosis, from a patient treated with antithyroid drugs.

The CDR3 loop is CASSFGSGYGYTF. The CDR3 nucleotides are TGTGCCAGCAGTTTTGGCTCTGGCTATGGCTACACCTTC. The genes are TRBV12-3 or TRBV12-4 and TRBJ1-2; no clear D. V lost 3 bases to trimming and J lost 4 bases, with 9 bases between them. This CDR3 comprises 13 residues.